This paragraph covers one T cell receptor (beta chain) sequence. Trimming at V came to 6 bases and at J to 9 bases, leaving 7 bases not matched to a gene. Looked up from germline, CDR1 is SGDLS and CDR2 is YYNGEE. The CDR3 is made up of 14 amino acids. This entry is derived from a study of blood T cell repertoires in COVID-19. TCRdb's copy holds only in-frame clones and misses some; the assay was immunoSEQ multiplex PCR. Of 120,000 to 150,000 clones listed, roughly 84% are singletons. The sample taken for sequencing was peripheral blood. This receptor was obtained from a human donor with acute or convalescent COVID-19. The donor label of this sample is uncertain. V usage is TRBV9 and J usage is TRBJ2-1; 12 positions agree with TRBD2. CDR3 residues: CASTRTSGMGEQFF. The CDR3 nucleotides are TGTGCCAGCACCCGGACTAGCGGGATGGGTGAGCAGTTCTTC.